The rows below give T cell receptor beta chains drawn from one sample of a study of T cell responses to AZD1222 COVID-19 vaccine. Only in-frame clones appear in the TCRdb table, and some are missing; sequencing was by immunoSEQ multiplex PCR. This sample has about 140,000 clones, with about 94% found just once. Sequenced material: peripheral blood, taken 28 days after the second AZD1222 dose. The receptors here all came from an adult who received the AZD1222 COVID-19 vaccine. CDR3s include the opening cysteine and the closing phenylalanine or tryptophan. A D gene is named only where the DNA matches it firmly. The size field is filled for only some rows; it gives once, few, many or a size class.

v_gene: TRBV20-1; d_gene: -; j_gene: TRBJ1-2; abundance: -; len: 16; CDR3nt: TGCAGTGCTAGTAAACAGCGCTTGATCAATAACTATGGCTACACCTTC; CDR3aa: CSASKQRLINNYGYTF
v_gene: TRBV4-1; d_gene: -; j_gene: TRBJ1-1; abundance: -; len: 14; CDR3nt: TGCGCCAGCAGCCAGACCACAGGGTCCACTGAAGCTTTCTTT; CDR3aa: CASSQTTGSTEAFF
v_gene: TRBV19; d_gene: -; j_gene: TRBJ2-2; abundance: -; len: 16; CDR3nt: TGTGCCAGTGCCGCCCCCACGACAGGCGGGGGAGGGGAGCTGTTTTTT; CDR3aa: CASAAPTTGGGGELFF
v_gene: TRBV7-6; d_gene: TRBD1; j_gene: TRBJ1-1; abundance: -; len: 13; CDR3nt: TGTGCCAGCAGCCCGCGACAGGGGACTGAAGCTTTCTTT; CDR3aa: CASSPRQGTEAFF
v_gene: TRBV4-3; d_gene: TRBD1; j_gene: TRBJ1-6; abundance: -; len: 14; CDR3nt: TGCGCCAGCAGCCCAGGACAGGGGGGCTCACCCCTCCACTTT; CDR3aa: CASSPGQGGSPLHF
v_gene: TRBV7-9; d_gene: -; j_gene: TRBJ2-1; abundance: -; len: 13; CDR3nt: TGTGCCAGCAGCTTAGCGGCCTACAATGAGCAGTTCTTC; CDR3aa: CASSLAAYNEQFF
v_gene: TRBV19; d_gene: -; j_gene: TRBJ1-5; abundance: -; len: 13; CDR3nt: TGTGCCAGTAGTATAACAGCAAATCAGCCCCAGCATTTT; CDR3aa: CASSITANQPQHF
v_gene: TRBV9; d_gene: -; j_gene: TRBJ2-7; abundance: -; len: 15; CDR3nt: TGTGCCAGCAGCCCCGCGGGTCGAAGCTCCTACGAGCAGTACTTC; CDR3aa: CASSPAGRSSYEQYF
v_gene: TRBV10-3; d_gene: -; j_gene: TRBJ2-3; abundance: once; len: 14; CDR3nt: TGTGCCATCAAGAGGGACACTAATACAGATACGCAGTATTTT; CDR3aa: CAIKRDTNTDTQYF
v_gene: TRBV27; d_gene: -; j_gene: TRBJ1-2; abundance: -; len: 17; CDR3nt: TGTGCCAGCAGTACTGCCTCGGGTGGGAGCTTTAACTATGGCTACACCTTC; CDR3aa: CASSTASGGSFNYGYTF
v_gene: TRBV6-2/TRBV6-3; d_gene: -; j_gene: TRBJ1-5; abundance: -; len: 15; CDR3nt: TGTGCCAGCAGTTATGGGGGCGTGGGCAATCAGCCCCAGCATTTT; CDR3aa: CASSYGGVGNQPQHF
v_gene: TRBV25-1; d_gene: TRBD1; j_gene: TRBJ2-6; abundance: -; len: 15; CDR3nt: TGTGCCAGCAGCAACAGGGGGGCTGGGGCCAACGTCCTGACTTTC; CDR3aa: CASSNRGAGANVLTF
v_gene: TRBV7-9; d_gene: -; j_gene: TRBJ1-1; abundance: once; len: 14; CDR3nt: TGTGCCAGCAACCGCCGGGGGACGACGGCTGAAGCTTTCTTT; CDR3aa: CASNRRGTTAEAFF
v_gene: TRBV11-2; d_gene: -; j_gene: TRBJ2-1; abundance: once; len: 13; CDR3nt: TGTGCCAGCAGCTCGGGACTTAACAATGAGCAGTTCTTC; CDR3aa: CASSSGLNNEQFF
v_gene: TRBV19; d_gene: -; j_gene: TRBJ2-3; abundance: -; len: 16; CDR3nt: TGTGCCAGTAGTTGGGGAATCGGGACTAGCACAGATACGCAGTATTTT; CDR3aa: CASSWGIGTSTDTQYF
v_gene: TRBV2; d_gene: TRBD2; j_gene: TRBJ2-7; abundance: -; len: 15; CDR3nt: TGTGCCAGCAGGGTGAGCGGGGGCTCACCCTACGAGCAGTACTTC; CDR3aa: CASRVSGGSPYEQYF
v_gene: TRBV6-2/TRBV6-3; d_gene: -; j_gene: TRBJ2-1; abundance: -; len: 17; CDR3nt: TGTGCCAGCAGTTACTCGAAGAAGTGGGCTTCCTACAATGAGCAGTTCTTC; CDR3aa: CASSYSKKWASYNEQFF
v_gene: TRBV9; d_gene: TRBD2; j_gene: TRBJ2-1; abundance: -; len: 15; CDR3nt: TGTGCCAGCAGCCCCCAACTAGCGGGAGGGCATGAGCAGTTCTTC; CDR3aa: CASSPQLAGGHEQFF
v_gene: TRBV7-3; d_gene: -; j_gene: TRBJ1-1; abundance: -; len: 16; CDR3nt: TGTGCCAGCAGCTTATTCCCAGGGCCCGCCGGCACTGAAGCTTTCTTT; CDR3aa: CASSLFPGPAGTEAFF
v_gene: TRBV7-2; d_gene: -; j_gene: TRBJ1-5; abundance: -; len: 15; CDR3nt: TGTGCCAGCAGCTTAGCTGGGGGGGGCAATCAGCCCCAGCATTTT; CDR3aa: CASSLAGGGNQPQHF
v_gene: TRBV7-2; d_gene: -; j_gene: TRBJ1-1; abundance: -; len: 13; CDR3nt: TGTGCCAGCAGCCGGAACAGGGACACTGAAGCTTTCTTT; CDR3aa: CASSRNRDTEAFF
v_gene: TRBV7-9; d_gene: -; j_gene: TRBJ2-2; abundance: -; len: 14; CDR3nt: TGTGCCAGCAAGGACGGAATCAACACCGGGGAGCTGTTTTTT; CDR3aa: CASKDGINTGELFF
v_gene: TRBV6-5; d_gene: TRBD1; j_gene: TRBJ1-6; abundance: -; len: 13; CDR3nt: TGTGCCAGCACGACAGGGGGCCCTTCACCCCTCCACTTT; CDR3aa: CASTTGGPSPLHF
v_gene: TRBV6-5; d_gene: TRBD2; j_gene: TRBJ2-1; abundance: -; len: 15; CDR3nt: TGTGCCAGCAGTCGACGACTAGCGGGAGCCCATGAGCAGTTCTTC; CDR3aa: CASSRRLAGAHEQFF
v_gene: TRBV25-1; d_gene: -; j_gene: TRBJ1-1; abundance: -; len: 16; CDR3nt: TGTGCCAGCAGTGAAACAGGGCGGGATTGGAGAGCTGAAGCTTTCTTT; CDR3aa: CASSETGRDWRAEAFF
v_gene: TRBV6-5; d_gene: -; j_gene: TRBJ2-6; abundance: -; len: 15; CDR3nt: TGTGCCAGCAGTTCCGGGGTATCTGGGGCCAACGTCCTGACTTTC; CDR3aa: CASSSGVSGANVLTF
v_gene: TRBV5-4; d_gene: -; j_gene: TRBJ2-2; abundance: once; len: 15; CDR3nt: TGTGCCAGCAGCCCCCTATGGGGGAGTGGCGGGGAGCTGTTTTTT; CDR3aa: CASSPLWGSGGELFF
v_gene: TRBV29-1; d_gene: -; j_gene: TRBJ2-1; abundance: -; len: 16; CDR3nt: TGCAGCGTTGAGTGGGTGGGGAGGATGTCTTACAATGAGCAGTTCTTC; CDR3aa: CSVEWVGRMSYNEQFF
v_gene: TRBV14; d_gene: TRBD2; j_gene: TRBJ2-3; abundance: -; len: 15; CDR3nt: TGTGCCAGCAGCCGAGTAGCGGGGGTCACAGATACGCAGTATTTT; CDR3aa: CASSRVAGVTDTQYF
v_gene: TRBV25-1; d_gene: -; j_gene: TRBJ1-1; abundance: -; len: 13; CDR3nt: TGTGCCAGCAGTAGGGCAGCGAACACTGAAGCTTTCTTT; CDR3aa: CASSRAANTEAFF
v_gene: TRBV20-1; d_gene: -; j_gene: TRBJ2-5; abundance: -; len: 12; CDR3nt: TGCAGTGCTAGTCGGGCGCAAGAGACCCAGTACTTC; CDR3aa: CSASRAQETQYF